The T cell receptor (beta chain) described here comes from a study of T cell repertoires in aging, cancer and after chemotherapy. Study information: Six age groups, ranging from 30 or younger to 70 or older, included the donors. Clear clonal overlap appeared across healthy donor samples taken over several months to years.

The template was genomic DNA from peripheral blood, not RNA. Rearranged V-D-J TRB sequences were amplified with a mixed TRB-A/B primer pool. TCRdb analysed the multiplex PCR reads with MiXCR anew, one entry per CDR3 protein. Of more than 9,000 distinct CDR3 sequences detected, about 31% appear once; the ten largest clones hold 2.5% to 4%. This clonotype has more than one count but fewer than ten. Germline CDR1 reads LGHNA; CDR2 reads YSLEER. The CDR3 length is 17 residues. The germline V and J ends were trimmed by 0 bases and 4 bases, with 16 bases remaining between them. This sequence was found in a human donor in good health. This rearrangement joins TRBV4-3 to TRBJ1-3, with D possibly matching TRBD1 (6 bases). Source material: blood. The CDR3 DNA follows: TGCGCCAGCAGCCAAGATACCCCTGGACAGACGGGAAACACCATATATTTT. It translates to CASSQDTPGQTGNTIYF.